Below, 7 T cell receptor beta chains from the same sample are listed, as sequenced in a study of Ad26.COV2.S vaccination and SARS-CoV-2 variants. The protocol was immunoSEQ multiplex PCR, while the TCRdb copy is restricted to in-frame clones and leaves out a portion. The repertoire holds around 400,000 clones, with around 90% as singletons. Treatment denoted: some 20 received Ad26.COV2.S at low or high dose, single or two shots; about 5 received placebo; per-sample allocation not given. Collection of the samples took place on day 63 after the first injection of vaccine or placebo. Sequenced material: peripheral blood, taken in a trial of Ad26.COV2.S vaccine versus placebo. The receptors come from a person between 18 and 65 years old who received the Ad26.COV2.S COVID-19 vaccine or a placebo.

The chain links TRBV27 to TRBJ2-7; D ambiguous. CDR3 length: 14 amino acids. Germline CDR1 MNHEY, CDR2 SMNVEV (reference sequence). Trimming cost V 6 bases and J 6 bases, with 18 bases left between them. CDR3 DNA sequence: TGTGCCAGCAGAAATAGTAGGGTGGTGGGCGAGCAGTACTTC. This sequence encodes CASRNSRVVGEQYF.

This clone has just one count. The V and J genes are TRBV24-1 and TRBJ1-1; D is ambiguous. V was shortened by 5 bases and J by 6 bases, with 15 bases between the two germline ends. The CDR3 loop spans 14 amino acids. The germline gives CDR1 KGHDR, CDR2 SFDVKD. The CDR3 is CATSAGPSAPEAFF. In nucleotides, the CDR3 is TGTGCCACCAGTGCCGGGCCGTCGGCCCCTGAAGCTTTCTTT.

The rearrangement joins TRBV19 to TRBJ1-1; D unclear. CDR3 length: 14 amino acids. Germline CDR1 LNHDA, CDR2 SQIVND (reference sequence). The V end was cut by 5 bases, the J end by 1 base, with 11 bases between. DNA of the CDR3: TGTGCCAGTAGTCCCAGAGCTGAGAACACTGAAGCTTTCTTT. Translating it yields CASSPRAENTEAFF.

The CDR3 protein is CASSATGTSGISEQFF. The CDR3 DNA follows: TGTGCCAGCAGCGCGACCGGGACTAGCGGGATAAGTGAGCAGTTCTTC. V and J are TRBV7-6 and TRBJ2-1, with 13 bases that match TRBD2. The CDR3 length is 16 residues. V dropped 5 bases and J dropped 9; count of bases not matched to a gene: 10. Germline loops: CDR1 SGHVS, CDR2 FNYEAQ. The variable domain in full, completed from reference TRBV7-6 and TRBJ2-1, reads GAGVSQSPRYKVTKRGQDVALRCDPISGHVSLYWYRQALGQGPEFLTYFNYEAQQDKSGLPNDRFSAERPEGSISTLTIQRTEQRDSAMYRCASSATGTSGISEQFFGPGTRLTVL.

This clone showed up just once. The chain joins TRBV6-2 or TRBV6-3 to TRBJ2-2; D is perhaps TRBD1 (6 bases). With 5 bases removed from V and 0 bases from J, the gap between germline ends came to 13 bases. CDR3 size: 16 residues. Germline V lookup: CDR1 MNHEY, CDR2 SVGEGT. The CDR3 sequence: CASSTSGTTNTGELFF. In nucleotides, the CDR3 is TGTGCCAGCAGTACGTCCGGGACAACGAACACCGGGGAGCTGTTTTTT.

V usage is TRBV4-3 and J usage is TRBJ2-2; TRBD1 is a possible D gene (6 bases). The CDR3 is made up of 15 amino acids. The V end was cut by 4 bases, the J end by 2 bases, with 11 bases between. Germline lookup yields CDR1 LGHNA and CDR2 YSLEER. Here the CDR3 reads CASSLRTANTGELFF. CDR3 nucleotide sequence: TGCGCCAGCAGCCTCAGGACAGCCAACACCGGGGAGCTGTTTTTT.

This chain connects TRBV6-5 to TRBJ2-7, with a possible D match to TRBD1 (7 bases). There are 13 residues in the CDR3. V lost 6 bases and J lost 7, with 16 bases in between. Germline V lookup: CDR1 MNHEY, CDR2 SVGAGI. The CDR3 DNA follows: TGTGCCAGCAGATTAGGGGGCGCGGGGGAGCAGTACTTC. It specifies CASRLGGAGEQYF.